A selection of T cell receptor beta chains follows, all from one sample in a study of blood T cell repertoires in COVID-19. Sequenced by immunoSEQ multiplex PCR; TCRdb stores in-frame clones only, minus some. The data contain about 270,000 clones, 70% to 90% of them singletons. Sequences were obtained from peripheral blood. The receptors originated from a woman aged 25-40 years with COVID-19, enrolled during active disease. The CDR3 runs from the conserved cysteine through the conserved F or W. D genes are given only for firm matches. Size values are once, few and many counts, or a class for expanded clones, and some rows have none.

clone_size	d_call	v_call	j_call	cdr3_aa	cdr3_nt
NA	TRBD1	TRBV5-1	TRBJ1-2	CASSLDQGDGYTF	TGCGCCAGCAGCTTGGACCAGGGGGATGGCTACACCTTC
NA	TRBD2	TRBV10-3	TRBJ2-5	CAISEFPSGGYF	TGTGCCATCAGTGAGTTTCCTAGCGGTGGGTACTTC
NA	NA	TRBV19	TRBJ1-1	CASSPHKNTEAFF	TGTGCCAGTAGCCCACACAAGAACACTGAAGCTTTCTTT
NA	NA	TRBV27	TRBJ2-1	CASTLTAQGLREQFF	TGTGCCAGCACCCTAACCGCCCAGGGGCTGCGTGAGCAGTTCTTC
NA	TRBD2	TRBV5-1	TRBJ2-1	CASSFGLASSYNEQFF	TGCGCCAGCAGCTTTGGACTAGCAAGCTCCTACAATGAGCAGTTCTTC
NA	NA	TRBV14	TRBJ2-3	CARKAQAGPYTQYF	TGTGCCAGGAAAGCCCAGGCAGGTCCCTATACGCAGTATTTT
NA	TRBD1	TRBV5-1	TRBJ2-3	CASSRDREMNTQYF	TGCGCCAGCAGCAGGGACAGGGAGATGAATACGCAGTATTTT
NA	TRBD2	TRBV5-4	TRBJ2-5	CASQRAGTQETQYF	TGTGCCAGCCAGAGAGCGGGGACCCAAGAGACCCAGTACTTC
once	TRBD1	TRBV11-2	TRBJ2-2	CASSKDRANTGELFF	TGTGCCAGCAGCAAGGACAGGGCGAACACCGGGGAGCTGTTTTTT
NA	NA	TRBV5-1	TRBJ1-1	CASSASGSLFGENTEAFF	TGCGCCAGCAGCGCTTCCGGGTCTCTCTTCGGGGAAAACACTGAAGCTTTCTTT
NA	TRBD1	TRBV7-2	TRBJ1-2	CASSLDGQGVRYYGHTF	TGTGCCAGCAGCTTAGATGGTCAGGGGGTACGCTATTATGGCCACACCTTC
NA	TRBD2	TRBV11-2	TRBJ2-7	CASSSLSLASYEQYF	TGTGCCAGCAGCTCCCTCTCACTAGCGTCGTACGAGCAGTACTTC
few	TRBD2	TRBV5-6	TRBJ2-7	CASTILAGVSYEQYF	TGTGCCAGCACCATCCTAGCGGGGGTCTCCTACGAGCAGTACTTC
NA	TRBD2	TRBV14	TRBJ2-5	CASSQYWRGSQETQYF	TGTGCCAGCAGCCAGTATTGGCGGGGGAGCCAAGAGACCCAGTACTTC
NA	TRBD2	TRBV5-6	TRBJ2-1	CASSPQLAGPNNEQFF	TGTGCCAGCAGCCCTCAACTAGCGGGGCCTAACAATGAGCAGTTCTTC
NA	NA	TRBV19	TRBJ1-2	CASSIAGVGYGYTF	TGTGCCAGTAGTATAGCGGGGGTCGGCTATGGCTACACCTTC
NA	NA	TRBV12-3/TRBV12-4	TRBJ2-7	CASSLLSGSEQYF	TGTGCCAGCAGTTTACTATCGGGGTCCGAGCAGTACTTC
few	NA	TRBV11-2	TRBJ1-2	CASSQMDSVYGYTF	TGTGCCAGCAGCCAAATGGACAGTGTCTATGGCTACACCTTC
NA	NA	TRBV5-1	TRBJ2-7	CASSLVQGGNEQYF	TGCGCCAGCAGCTTGGTACAGGGGGGGAACGAGCAGTACTTC
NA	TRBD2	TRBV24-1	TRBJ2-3	CATSAHMLPSGGLTDTQYF	TGTGCCACCAGTGCCCACATGTTGCCTAGCGGGGGCCTCACAGATACGCAGTATTTT
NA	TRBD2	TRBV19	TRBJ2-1	CASSILAGGMNEQFF	TGTGCCAGTAGTATCCTAGCGGGGGGTATGAATGAGCAGTTCTTC
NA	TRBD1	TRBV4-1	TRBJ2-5	CASSQVGQQETQYF	TGCGCCAGCAGCCAAGTGGGACAGCAAGAGACCCAGTACTTC
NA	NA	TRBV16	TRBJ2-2	CASSQYPRVQNTGELFF	TGTGCCAGCAGCCAATATCCGAGGGTTCAAAACACCGGGGAGCTGTTTTTT
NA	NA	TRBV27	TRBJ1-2	CASSLSAGNHGYTF	TGTGCCAGCAGTTTATCAGCAGGGAACCATGGCTACACCTTC
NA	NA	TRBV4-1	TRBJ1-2	CASSQETAGVPYGYTF	TGCGCCAGCAGCCAAGAAACGGCAGGCGTTCCCTATGGCTACACCTTC
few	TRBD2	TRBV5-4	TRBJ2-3	CASSPGLAGGRGTDTQYF	TGTGCCAGCAGCCCCGGACTAGCGGGGGGGCGGGGCACAGATACGCAGTATTTT
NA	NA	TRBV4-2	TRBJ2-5	CASSFGTGEETQYF	TGTGCCAGCAGCTTTGGGACGGGAGAAGAGACCCAGTACTTC
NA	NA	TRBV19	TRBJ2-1	CASSPVAAYNEQFF	TGTGCCAGTAGTCCGGTCGCGGCTTACAATGAGCAGTTCTTC
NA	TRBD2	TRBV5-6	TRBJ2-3	CASSGGDTDTQYF	TGTGCCAGCAGCGGGGGGGACACAGATACGCAGTATTTT
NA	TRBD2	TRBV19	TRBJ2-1	CASSKVRGGTYNEQFF	TGTGCCAGTAGTAAAGTTCGCGGGGGAACCTACAATGAGCAGTTCTTC
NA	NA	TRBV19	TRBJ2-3	CASKIMAEGVTDTQYF	TGTGCCAGTAAGATTATGGCAGAAGGAGTCACAGATACGCAGTATTTT
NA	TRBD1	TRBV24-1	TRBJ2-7	CATSAWDSYEQYF	TGTGCCACCAGTGCCTGGGACAGTTACGAGCAGTACTTC
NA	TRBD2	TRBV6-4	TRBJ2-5	CASSTNGGNQETQYF	TGTGCCAGCAGTACCAACGGGGGGAACCAAGAGACCCAGTACTTC
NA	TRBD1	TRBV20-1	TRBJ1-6	CSASRLRDSYSPLHF	TGCAGTGCTAGTCGACTCCGGGACAGCTATTCACCCCTCCACTTT
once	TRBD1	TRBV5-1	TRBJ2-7	CASSLSGGGDEQYF	TGCGCCAGCAGTCTCTCAGGGGGCGGAGACGAGCAGTACTTC